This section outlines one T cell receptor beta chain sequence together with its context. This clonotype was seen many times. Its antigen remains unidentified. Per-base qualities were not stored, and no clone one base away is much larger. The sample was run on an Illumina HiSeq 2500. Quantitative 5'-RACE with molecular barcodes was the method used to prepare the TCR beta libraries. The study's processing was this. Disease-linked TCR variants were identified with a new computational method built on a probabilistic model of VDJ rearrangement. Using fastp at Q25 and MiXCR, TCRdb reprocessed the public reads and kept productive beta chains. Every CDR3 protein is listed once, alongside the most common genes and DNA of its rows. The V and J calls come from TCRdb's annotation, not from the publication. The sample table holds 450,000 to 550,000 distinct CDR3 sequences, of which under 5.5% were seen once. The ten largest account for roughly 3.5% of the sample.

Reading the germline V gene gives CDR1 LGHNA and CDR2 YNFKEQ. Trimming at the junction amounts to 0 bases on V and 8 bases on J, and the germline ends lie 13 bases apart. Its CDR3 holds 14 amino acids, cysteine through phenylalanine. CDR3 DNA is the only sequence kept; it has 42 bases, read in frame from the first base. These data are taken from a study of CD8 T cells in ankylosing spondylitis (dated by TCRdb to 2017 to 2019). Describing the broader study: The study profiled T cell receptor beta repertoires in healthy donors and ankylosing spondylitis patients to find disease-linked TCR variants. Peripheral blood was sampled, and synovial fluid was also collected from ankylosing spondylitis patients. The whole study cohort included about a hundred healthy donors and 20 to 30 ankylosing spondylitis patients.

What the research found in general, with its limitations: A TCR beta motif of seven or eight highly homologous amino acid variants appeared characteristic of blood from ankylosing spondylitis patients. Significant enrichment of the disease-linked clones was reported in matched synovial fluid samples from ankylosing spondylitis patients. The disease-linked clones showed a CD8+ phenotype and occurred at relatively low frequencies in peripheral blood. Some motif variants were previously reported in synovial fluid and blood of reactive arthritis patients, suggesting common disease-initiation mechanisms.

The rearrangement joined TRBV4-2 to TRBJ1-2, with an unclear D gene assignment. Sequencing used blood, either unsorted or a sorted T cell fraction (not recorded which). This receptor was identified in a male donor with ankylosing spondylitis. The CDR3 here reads CASSQDVGADGYTF. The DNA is TGTGCCAGCAGCCAAGATGTGGGCGCAGACGGCTACACCTTC.